The sequence of this TCR beta chain was determined in a study of blood T cell repertoires in COVID-19. Background on the study: Samples representing acute and convalescent COVID-19 were sourced from the United States, Italy and Spain.

Assignments of participants to cohorts depended upon their own reported clinical history. With 2 bases removed from V and 8 bases from J, the gap between germline ends came to 4 bases. The CDR3 runs 11 residues. Original analysis: It was from reference gene primer amplification that nucleated cell counts were estimated. Clones were read by immunoSEQ multiplex PCR, and TCRdb kept only the in-frame ones, dropping some. That table furnishes V, J and clone size, whereas the DNA furnished D and trimming. The data show fewer than 250,000 clones, roughly 84% seen once. The chain couples TRBV12-3 or TRBV12-4 to TRBJ1-3, with D hard to call. Source material: PBMCs or T cells enriched from blood (not recorded which). This TCR came from a man aged 30-40 years in a cohort exposed to, infected with or recovered from COVID-19 (not recorded which). The CDR3 DNA is TGTGCCAGCAGTTTAACGGACACCATATATTTT. This translates into CASSLTDTIYF.